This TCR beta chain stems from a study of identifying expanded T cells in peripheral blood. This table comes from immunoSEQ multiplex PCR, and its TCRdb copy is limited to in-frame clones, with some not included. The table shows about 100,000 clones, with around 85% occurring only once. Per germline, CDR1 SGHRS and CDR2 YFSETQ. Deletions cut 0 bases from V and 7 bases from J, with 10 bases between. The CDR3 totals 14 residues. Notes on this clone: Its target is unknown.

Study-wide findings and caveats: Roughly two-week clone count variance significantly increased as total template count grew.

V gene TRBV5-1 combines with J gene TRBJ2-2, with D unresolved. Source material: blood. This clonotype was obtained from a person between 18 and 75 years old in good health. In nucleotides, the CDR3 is TGCGCCAGCAGCTTGGAACCTAGAAGCGGGGAGCTGTTTTTT. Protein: CASSLEPRSGELFF.